The rows below give T cell receptor beta chains drawn from one sample of a study of PD-1 blockade in classical Hodgkin lymphoma. Sequencing used immunoSEQ multiplex PCR; TCRdb keeps in-frame clones, though not all of them. The sample yields approximately 2,200 clones, around 79% seen once. The specimen was CD8+ T cells from blood. Receptor source: a human donor with classical Hodgkin lymphoma. Both conserved end residues are trimmed from each CDR3.

>TRBV7-9|TRBJ1-4
ASSYPTGAATNEKLF
>TRBV29-1|TRBJ2-2
SVDVGGRTGELF
>TRBV18|TRBJ2-3
ASSPPGDTQY
>TRBV6-1|TRBJ2-1
ASSEGWGGHNEQF
>TRBV19|TRBJ2-3
ATRDNDFKDTQY
>TRBV10-2|TRBJ1-2
ASSERREDYGYT
>TRBV9|TRBJ2-6
ASSVTGANVLT
>TRBV29-1|TRBJ2-3
SVEGWGRSGRAKDTQY
>TRBV13|TRBJ2-7
ASSLSGRNEQY
>TRBV28|TRBJ2-2
ASRIHETGELF
>TRBV6-1|TRBJ2-7
ASGLEGSGSYEQY
>TRBV5-1|TRBJ1-1
ASSPEGAGNTEAF
>TRBV5-1|TRBJ2-7
ASSLGGGYEQY
>TRBV9|TRBJ1-1
ASGAGLNTEAF
>TRBV7-7|TRBJ2-5
ASSLELGVETQY
>TRBV5-4|TRBJ2-3
ASSFRTVGDTQY
>TRBV25-1|TRBJ1-5
ASSEEGKGQPQH
>TRBV19|TRBJ2-7
ASSGTGVTYEQY
>TRBV18|TRBJ2-5
ASSPEVQETQY
>TRBV7-2|TRBJ2-7
ASSLEGPDHEQY
>TRBV15|TRBJ1-2
ATSREYGERYGYT
>TRBV28|TRBJ2-1
ASSRTRNSDEQF
>TRBV10-3|TRBJ1-1
AISGNLGGAGTEAF
>TRBV28|TRBJ1-3
ASSLYRGSSGNTIY
>TRBV19|TRBJ2-7
ATSPGRAYEQY
>TRBV2|TRBJ1-1
ASSGLRGNTEAF
>TRBV7-6|TRBJ1-2
ASSPGRQENNYGYT
>TRBV2|TRBJ2-5
ASRPDREWETQY
>TRBV15|TRBJ2-1
ATSRVDNEQF
>TRBV6-1|TRBJ1-4
ASSEELQEKLF